This TCR beta chain was captured by sequencing in a study of CD8+CD57+ T cells in acquired aplastic anemia listed by TCRdb under 2018. Background for the entire study: A mean of around 3.2 ug of DNA, ranging from roughly 0.19 to 27.4 ug, was extracted from sorted CD4+ and CD8+ cells. For healthy donor samples, the average read count was around 10 million for CD4+ cells and 11 million to 13 million for CD8+ cells. Summary of the overall study and its limitations: Twenty-nine CD8+ CDR3 sequences were found in both patients and controls but appeared to be highly expressed in patients and within the immunodominant clones of the patients. CD8+ Simpson's diversity did not differ significantly between patients and healthy controls (P=0.060).

In this study, sorted CD4+ and CD8+ T cells from the blood of healthy subjects and of severe aplastic anemia patients had their TCR repertoires deep-sequenced. Ficoll-Paque density gradient centrifugation was used to isolate peripheral blood mononuclear cells. Before DNA extraction, CD4+ and CD8+ T cells were sorted with FACS or magnetic beads. Genomic DNA served as template for TCR beta VDJ combination and CDR3 sequence profiling. TCR repertoire sequencing was run on an Illumina HiSeq 2000. The original methods were these. TRBV/TRBJ rearrangement plots, CDR3 size and DJ length profiles, and Simpson's diversity index were used to evaluate the repertoires. The immunodominant clone was defined as the most abundant DNA sequence in deep sequencing data. CDR3 amino acid sequences were checked for sharing between subjects and were compared against published repertoires and the VDJdb database. TCRdb applied fastp at Q25 and MiXCR to the public reads, then kept only in-frame beta chains. Identical CDR3 proteins give one entry, which carries the most common genes and DNA. For this entry, the V and J calls and clone size follow TCRdb and not the study's own pipeline. The sample table records 400,000 to 450,000 distinct CDR3 sequences; just under 70% of these occur just once. Clones ranked in the top ten supply 3% to 5% of the sample.

The junction shows trimming of 6 bases on V and 3 bases on J, plus 15 bases between the germline ends. The CDR3 sequence holds 15 residues, the cysteine and phenylalanine included. The read is trimmed to its CDR3 DNA, 45 bases read in frame from base 1. CDR1 LNHDA and CDR2 SQIVND were looked up in the germline V gene (reference sequence). In regard to this clonotype: Its antigen is still unknown. No qualities accompany the bases; no much larger clone lies one base away.

The chain is made from TRBV19 and TRBJ1-5; matching of 6 bases hints at TRBD1 as the D gene. Sequenced: sorted CD4+, CD8+, or CD8+CD57+ T cells (not recorded which) from PBMCs. This clonotype was obtained from a human donor in good health, serving as a control. In nucleotides, the sequence is TGTGCCAGTAGCGGGACAAGGGGGGTCAATCAGCCCCAGCATTTT. The resulting protein is CASSGTRGVNQPQHF.